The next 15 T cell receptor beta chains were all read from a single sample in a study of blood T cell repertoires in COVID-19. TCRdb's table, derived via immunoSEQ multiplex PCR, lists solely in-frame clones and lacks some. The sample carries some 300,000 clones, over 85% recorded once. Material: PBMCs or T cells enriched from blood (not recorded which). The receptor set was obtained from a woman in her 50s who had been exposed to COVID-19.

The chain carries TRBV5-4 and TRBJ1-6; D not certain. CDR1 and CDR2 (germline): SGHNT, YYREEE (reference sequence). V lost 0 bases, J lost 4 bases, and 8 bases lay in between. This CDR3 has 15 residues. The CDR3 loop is CASSLGQQYNSPLHF. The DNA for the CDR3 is TGTGCCAGCAGCTTGGGACAACAGTATAATTCACCCCTCCACTTT.

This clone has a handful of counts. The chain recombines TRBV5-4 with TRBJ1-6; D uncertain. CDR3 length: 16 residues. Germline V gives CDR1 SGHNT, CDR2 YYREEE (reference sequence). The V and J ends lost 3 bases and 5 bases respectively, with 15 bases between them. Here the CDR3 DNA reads TGTGCCAGCAGCTCCCCCTCCGACAATAATAATTCACCCCTCCACTTT. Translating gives CASSSPSDNNNSPLHF.

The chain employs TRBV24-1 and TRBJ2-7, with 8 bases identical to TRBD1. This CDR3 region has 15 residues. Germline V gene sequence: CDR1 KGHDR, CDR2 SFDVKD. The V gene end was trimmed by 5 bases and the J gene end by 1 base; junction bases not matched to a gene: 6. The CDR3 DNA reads TGTGCCACCAGTGGGGGGACAGGAGCATCCTACGAGCAGTACTTC. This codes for CATSGGTGASYEQYF.

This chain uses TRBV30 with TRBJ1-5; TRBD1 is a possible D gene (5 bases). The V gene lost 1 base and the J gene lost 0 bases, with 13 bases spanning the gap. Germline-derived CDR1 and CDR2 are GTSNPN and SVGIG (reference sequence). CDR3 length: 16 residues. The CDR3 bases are TGTGCCTGGAGTGAGGGTTACAGGCTTAGCAATCAGCCCCAGCATTTT. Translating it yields CAWSEGYRLSNQPQHF.

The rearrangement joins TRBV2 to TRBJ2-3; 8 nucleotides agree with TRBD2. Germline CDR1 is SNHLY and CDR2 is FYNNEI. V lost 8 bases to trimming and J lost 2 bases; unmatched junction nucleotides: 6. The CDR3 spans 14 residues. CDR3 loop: CASREGFYTDTQYF. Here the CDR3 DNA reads TGTGCCAGCCGGGAGGGATTTTACACAGATACGCAGTATTTT.

DNA of the CDR3: TGTGCCAGCAGTGACCCAGGGGGCGAAAGATATGGCTACACCTTC. Protein product: CASSDPGGERYGYTF. The chain employs TRBV6-1 and TRBJ1-2; 8 nucleotides match TRBD1. Trimming took 3 bases from V and 5 from J; bases not matched to a gene: 8. The CDR3 runs 15 residues. CDR1 is MNHNS, CDR2 SASEGT, per germline.

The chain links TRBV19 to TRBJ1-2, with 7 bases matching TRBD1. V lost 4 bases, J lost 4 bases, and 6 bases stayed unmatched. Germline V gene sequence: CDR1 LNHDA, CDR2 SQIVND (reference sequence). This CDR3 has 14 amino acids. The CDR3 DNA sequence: TGTGCCAGTAGTACGACAGGGATCTTCTATGGCTACACCTTC. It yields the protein CASSTTGIFYGYTF.

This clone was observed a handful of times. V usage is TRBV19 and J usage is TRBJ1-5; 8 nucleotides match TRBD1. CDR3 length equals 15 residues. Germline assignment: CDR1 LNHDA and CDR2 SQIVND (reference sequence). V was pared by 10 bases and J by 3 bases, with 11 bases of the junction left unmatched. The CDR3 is CATADRVYPNQPQHF. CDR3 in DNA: TGTGCCACCGCGGACAGGGTCTACCCCAATCAGCCCCAGCATTTT. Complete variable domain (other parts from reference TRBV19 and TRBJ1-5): DGGITQSPKYLFRKEGQNVTLSCEQNLNHDAMYWYRQDPGQGLRLIYYSQIVNDFQKGDIAEGYSVSREKKESFPLTVTSAQKNPTAFYLCATADRVYPNQPQHFGDGTRLSIL.

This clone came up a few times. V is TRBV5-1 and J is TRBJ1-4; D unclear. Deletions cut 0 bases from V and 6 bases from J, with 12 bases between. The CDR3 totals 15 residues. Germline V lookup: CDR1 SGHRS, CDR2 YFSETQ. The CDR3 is CASSLARANDEKLFF. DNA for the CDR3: TGCGCCAGCAGCTTGGCGCGGGCGAACGATGAAAAACTGTTTTTT.

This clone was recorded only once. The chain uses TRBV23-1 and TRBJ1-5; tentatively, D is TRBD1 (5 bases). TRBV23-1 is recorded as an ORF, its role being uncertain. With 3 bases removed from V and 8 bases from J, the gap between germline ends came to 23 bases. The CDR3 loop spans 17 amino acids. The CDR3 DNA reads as TGCGCCAGCAGTCATTCCTCCGGGACTTTTCTTTGGGAGCCCCAGCATTTT. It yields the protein CASSHSSGTFLWEPQHF.

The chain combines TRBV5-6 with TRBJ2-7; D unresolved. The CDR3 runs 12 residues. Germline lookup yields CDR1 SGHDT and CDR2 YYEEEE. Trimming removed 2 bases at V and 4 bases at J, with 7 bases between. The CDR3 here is CASSFYQYEQYF. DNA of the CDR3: TGTGCCAGCAGCTTTTATCAGTACGAGCAGTACTTC.

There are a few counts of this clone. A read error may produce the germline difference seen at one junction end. DNA for the CDR3: TGCGGGACAGGGAGAGAAAAACTGTTTTTT. It codes for CGTGREKLFF. The chain recombines TRBV19 with TRBJ1-4; 9 bases are a match to TRBD1. In germline, CDR1 is LNHDA, CDR2 SQIVND (reference sequence). The length of the CDR3 is 10 residues.

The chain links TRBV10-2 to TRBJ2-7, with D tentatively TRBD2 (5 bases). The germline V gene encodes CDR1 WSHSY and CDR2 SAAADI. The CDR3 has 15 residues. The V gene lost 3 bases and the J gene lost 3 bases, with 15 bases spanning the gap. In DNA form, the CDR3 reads TGCGCCAGCAGTGAACGGGGAGCACCGAACTACGAGCAGTACTTC. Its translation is CASSERGAPNYEQYF.

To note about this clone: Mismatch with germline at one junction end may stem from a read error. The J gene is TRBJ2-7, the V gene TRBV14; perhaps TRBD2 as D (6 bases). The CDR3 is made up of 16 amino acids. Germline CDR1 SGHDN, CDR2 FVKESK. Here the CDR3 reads CASSRPPGDGSSEQYF. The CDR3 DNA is TGTGCCAGCAGCAGGCCGCCGGGGGACGGATCCTCCGAGCAGTACTTC. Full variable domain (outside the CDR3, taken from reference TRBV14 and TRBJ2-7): EAGVTQFPSHSVIEKGQTVTLRCDPISGHDNLYWYRRVMGKEIKFLLHFVKESKQDESGMPNNRFLAERTGGTYSTLKVQPAELEDSGVYFCASSRPPGDGSSEQYFGPGTRLTVT.

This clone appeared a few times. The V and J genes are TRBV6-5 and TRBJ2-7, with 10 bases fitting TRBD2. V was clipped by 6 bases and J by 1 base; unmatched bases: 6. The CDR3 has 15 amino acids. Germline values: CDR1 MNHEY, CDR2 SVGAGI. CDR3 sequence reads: CASSRTAGGSYEQYF. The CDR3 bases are TGTGCCAGCAGCCGCACAGCGGGGGGGTCCTACGAGCAGTACTTC.